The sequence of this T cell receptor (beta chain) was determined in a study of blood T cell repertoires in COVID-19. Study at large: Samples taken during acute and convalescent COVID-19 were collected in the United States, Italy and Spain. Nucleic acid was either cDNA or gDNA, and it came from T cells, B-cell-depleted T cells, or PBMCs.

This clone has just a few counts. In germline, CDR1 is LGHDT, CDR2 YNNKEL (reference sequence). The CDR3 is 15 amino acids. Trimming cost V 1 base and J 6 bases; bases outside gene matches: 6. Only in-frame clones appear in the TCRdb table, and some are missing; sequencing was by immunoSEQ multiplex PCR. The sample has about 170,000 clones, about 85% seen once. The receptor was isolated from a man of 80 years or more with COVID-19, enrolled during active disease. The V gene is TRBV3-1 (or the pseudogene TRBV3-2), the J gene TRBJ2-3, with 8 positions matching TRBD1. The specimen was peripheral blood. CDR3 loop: CASSQGGTGGDTQYF. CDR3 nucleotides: TGTGCCAGCAGCCAAGGGGGAACAGGGGGTGATACGCAGTATTTT.